The clone carrying this T cell receptor beta chain showed up just a few times. The antigen remains unidentified. V was pared by 0 bases and J by 6 bases, with 11 bases between. Germline V CDR1 and CDR2: SQVTM, ANQGSEA. The CDR3 sequence is 13 residues long. The data are from a study of beta chain features in type 1 diabetes. Every bit of the isolated RNA underwent reverse transcription, so sequencing read expressed TCRB transcripts. TCRdb's table, derived via immunoSEQ multiplex PCR, lists solely in-frame clones and lacks some. The table shows around 500,000 clones, with about an eighth occurring only once. Findings and limits, study-wide: TCRB CDR3s from Type 1 diabetes patients were moderately but significantly shorter in all four CD4+ subsets. In the patient group, naive, central memory and Treg TCRB repertoires seemed more alike than in the healthy donor group.

The material sequenced was naive CD4+ T cells from blood. The origin of this receptor is a woman younger than 30 in good health. V gene TRBV29-1 combines with J gene TRBJ1-2; D unresolved. CDR3 DNA: TGCAGCGTTGAAGAGTGGGTCAGGAATGGCTACACCTTC. Protein: CSVEEWVRNGYTF.